These 4 T cell receptor beta chains originate from one sample sequenced in a study of cytomegalovirus exposure and HLA in healthy donors. Use of 60 Vbeta and 13 Jbeta primers characterized the PCR. Profiling relied on immunoSEQ multiplex PCR, and the TCRdb table lists in-frame clones only, not all of them. The data contain approximately 150,000 clones, 81% of them singletons. Sample: PBMCs. The receptors were gathered from a woman aged 18 to 35 in good health and CMV-seropositive.

The CDR3 DNA sequence: TGTGCCAGCAGCGAAGGACAGGGTGGGTTCCCTCAATTTCAGCCCCAGCATTTT. It is translated as CASSEGQGGFPQFQPQHF. The rearrangement uses TRBV7-2 and TRBJ1-5, with 8 bases lining up with TRBD1. The ends lost 5 bases at V and 6 bases at J; junction bases unmatched: 18. There are 18 residues in the CDR3. CDR1 SGHTA and CDR2 FQGNSA come from the germline V gene.

The V gene is TRBV28, the J gene TRBJ1-5; 9 bases are shared with TRBD1. The CDR3 totals 14 residues. V lost 3 bases, J lost 9 bases, and 6 bases stayed unmatched. Germline V lookup: CDR1 MDHEN, CDR2 SYDVKM. The CDR3 DNA reads as TGTGCCAGCAGTTTTGACAGGGGGTTCGTGCCCCAGCATTTT. Residues: CASSFDRGFVPQHF.

The CDR3 loop is CASSFGDSVNQPQHF. CDR3 sequence (DNA): TGTGCCAGTAGTTTCGGGGACAGCGTCAATCAGCCCCAGCATTTT. The chain uses TRBV19 and TRBJ1-5; 7 positions agree with TRBD1. The CDR3 is 15 amino acids. With 5 bases clipped from V and 3 bases from J, the junction kept 7 bases outside the gene matches. Germline V lookup: CDR1 LNHDA, CDR2 SQIVND (reference sequence).

The V and J genes are TRBV18 and TRBJ2-7; 9 nucleotides line up with TRBD2. The germline gives CDR1 KGHSH, CDR2 LQKENI. This CDR3 has 18 residues. J lost 1 base, V lost 2 bases, and 12 bases had no gene match. CDR3: CASSPTRTGTSFSYEQYF. The CDR3 DNA is TGTGCCAGCTCACCAACTCGAACCGGGACTAGCTTTTCCTACGAGCAGTACTTC.